One sample yielded the 31 T cell receptor beta chains listed below, sequenced in a study of blood T cell repertoires in COVID-19. Assay used: immunoSEQ multiplex PCR; TCRdb lists only in-frame clones, some missing. This table holds roughly 200,000 clones, around 88% found once. Sequenced material: peripheral blood. These receptors originate from a young man with active or convalescent COVID-19.

The V gene is TRBV18, the J gene TRBJ1-1; D might be TRBD1 (5 bases). Deletions cut 3 bases from V and 1 base from J, with 12 bases between. Germline loops: CDR1 KGHSH, CDR2 LQKENI. The CDR3 is 15 amino acids. As DNA, the CDR3 is TGTGCCAGCTCACCTTCAGGAGGGACGAACACTGAAGCTTTCTTT. Translation: CASSPSGGTNTEAFF.

J is TRBJ2-1 and V is TRBV5-1; 15 bases are shared with TRBD2. Unmatched junction bases numbered 8, after V lost 4 bases and J lost 0 bases. This CDR3 contains 19 residues. Germline CDR1 SGHRS, CDR2 YFSETQ. CDR3 nucleotide sequence: TGCGCCAGCAGCGACGGACTAGCGGGAGGGCCGGGCTCCTACAATGAGCAGTTCTTC. Translated: CASSDGLAGGPGSYNEQFF. Full variable domain (outside the CDR3, taken from reference TRBV5-1 and TRBJ2-1): KAGVTQTPRYLIKTRGQQVTLSCSPISGHRSVSWYQQTPGQGLQFLFEYFSETQRNKGNFPGRFSGRQFSNSRSEMNVSTLELGDSALYLCASSDGLAGGPGSYNEQFFGPGTRLTVL.

This sequence joins TRBV28 and TRBJ1-6; 10 bases map to TRBD1. The junction had 12 bases not matched to a gene; V was cut back by 6 bases and J by 13 bases. This CDR3 is 15 amino acids long. The V gene's germline CDR1 is MDHEN and CDR2 SYDVKM. The CDR3 coding sequence is TGTGCCAGCAGCCCGAGCGGACAGGGGGAGTCCCCCCTCCACTTT. This sequence encodes CASSPSGQGESPLHF.

CDR3 loop: CAWTIGAGTGGHEQYF. In nucleotides, the CDR3 is TGTGCCTGGACCATAGGGGCCGGGACAGGGGGCCACGAGCAGTACTTC. The gene calls are TRBV30 and TRBJ2-7; TRBD1 agrees at 12 bases. There are 16 residues in the CDR3. The trim removed 4 bases at V and 5 bases at J, leaving 12 bases unmatched. Germline CDR1 is GTSNPN and CDR2 is SVGIG (reference sequence).

This chain links TRBV4-1 with TRBJ2-1; TRBD1 might be the D (5 bases). The CDR3 loop spans 15 amino acids. The germline gives CDR1 MGHRA, CDR2 YSYEKL. Trimming pared 0 bases from V and 0 bases from J, leaving 6 bases between. The CDR3 reads CASSQDRVSYNEQFF. The CDR3 DNA sequence: TGCGCCAGCAGCCAAGACAGGGTCTCCTACAATGAGCAGTTCTTC.

The V and J genes are TRBV6-5 and TRBJ1-5; maybe TRBD1 (6 bases). The CDR3 contains 16 residues. Germline CDR1 MNHEY, CDR2 SVGAGI. V was trimmed by 4 bases and J by 0 bases, leaving 13 bases between them. Here the CDR3 DNA reads TGTGCCAGCAGTTCCTCGGGACAATATAGCAATCAGCCCCAGCATTTT. Translated: CASSSSGQYSNQPQHF.

The chain links TRBV20-1 to TRBJ1-2; D uncertain. CDR1 is DFQATT and CDR2 is SNEGSKA in the germline V gene (reference sequence). Trimming removed 3 bases at V and 4 bases at J, with 6 bases between. This CDR3 is built from 11 residues. Here the CDR3 reads CSASRGYGYTF. The CDR3, as DNA: TGCAGTGCTAGCCGCGGCTATGGCTACACCTTC.

The chain uses TRBV10-1 and TRBJ2-7, with TRBD1 identical over 7 bases. J gave up 9 bases and V 4 bases, and 18 bases lay outside the gene matches. Looked up from germline, CDR1 is WNHNN and CDR2 is SYGVQD (reference sequence). The CDR3 length is 16 residues. The DNA for the CDR3 is TGCGCCAGCAGTGGGACGACAGGGCCAACCTACGGAGCGCAGTACTTC. The encoded protein is CASSGTTGPTYGAQYF.

This clone was seen more than once but under ten times. The chain links TRBV10-3 to TRBJ2-7; 7 positions agree with TRBD2. There are 19 residues in the CDR3. Germline V CDR1 and CDR2: ENHRY, SYGVKD. V lost 0 bases to trimming and J lost 3 bases; unmatched junction nucleotides: 17. The CDR3 DNA reads TGTGCCATCAGTGAGTCGATTCTTGGTGGACTAGTCTCTCACTACGAGCAGTACTTC. Protein: CAISESILGGLVSHYEQYF.

This clone was seen only a few times. V usage is TRBV27 and J usage is TRBJ1-6; 8 positions agree with TRBD1. The CDR3 is made up of 17 amino acids. CDR1 and CDR2 from the germline V gene are MNHEY and SMNVEV (reference sequence). V gave up 1 base and J gave up 6 bases; unmatched junction bases: 8. The CDR3: CASSLLQGAVSNSPLHF. The CDR3 nucleotides read TGTGCCAGCAGTTTATTGCAGGGGGCGGTGAGTAATTCACCCCTCCACTTT.

The rearrangement uses TRBV4-2 and TRBJ1-2, with a possible D match to TRBD1 (6 bases). The CDR3 has 18 amino acids. CDR1 and CDR2 from the germline V gene are LGHNA and YNFKEQ. Trimming cost V 0 bases and J 3 bases, with 20 bases left between them. CDR3 DNA sequence: TGTGCCAGCAGCCAAGACGCGGGCTTGGGCAGGGGCGACTATGGCTACACCTTC. Protein: CASSQDAGLGRGDYGYTF.

The chain combines TRBV20-1 with TRBJ1-2; possible D gene TRBD1, 5 bases. CDR3 length: 10 residues. V was pared by 5 bases and J by 4 bases, with 5 bases between. In germline, CDR1 is DFQATT, CDR2 SNEGSKA (reference sequence). The CDR3 region has the DNA TGCAGTGCTGACAGCTATGGCTACACCTTC. Its translation: CSADSYGYTF.

The chain joins TRBV7-6 to TRBJ2-1; 7 nucleotides align to TRBD1. With 3 bases clipped from V and 6 bases from J, the junction kept 8 bases outside the gene matches. The CDR3 extends over 15 amino acids. Germline V gene sequence: CDR1 SGHVS, CDR2 FNYEAQ. The CDR3 sequence: CASSLGQPEVNEQFF. In DNA, the CDR3 is TGTGCCAGCAGCTTGGGACAGCCGGAAGTCAATGAGCAGTTCTTC.

This chain links TRBV3-1 (or the pseudogene TRBV3-2) with TRBJ2-3; D gene ambiguous. CDR3 length: 14 residues. V was clipped by 1 base and J by 2 bases, with 7 bases between them. Germline V CDR1 and CDR2: LGHDT, YNNKEL (reference sequence). CDR3 coding DNA: TGTGCCAGCAGCCAAGGCACAGCCACAGATACGCAGTATTTT. Amino acid sequence: CASSQGTATDTQYF.

The CDR3 nucleotides are TGTGCCAGCAGCGCAGGACAGGGGTACGATCAGCCCCAGCATTTT. It is translated as CASSAGQGYDQPQHF. V usage is TRBV9 and J usage is TRBJ1-5, with TRBD1 matching 9 bases. Germline CDR1 SGDLS, CDR2 YYNGEE. CDR3 length equals 15 residues. The junction had 6 bases not matched to a gene; V was cut back by 3 bases and J by 5 bases.

The chain combines TRBV7-2 with TRBJ1-1; no clear D gene. The V and J ends lost 5 bases and 2 bases respectively, with 15 bases between them. The CDR3 has 15 amino acids. CDR1 and CDR2 from the germline V gene are SGHTA and FQGNSA. The CDR3: CASSRGRLENTEAFF. In DNA form, the CDR3 reads TGTGCCAGCAGCCGTGGGAGGCTTGAAAACACTGAAGCTTTCTTT.

V usage is TRBV19 and J usage is TRBJ1-1; 11 bases line up with TRBD1. In germline, CDR1 is LNHDA, CDR2 SQIVND (reference sequence). V was clipped by 8 bases and J by 4 bases; unmatched bases: 6. The CDR3 length is 14 residues. CDR3 region: CASARTGGFTEAFF. The CDR3 nucleotides read TGTGCCAGTGCCCGGACAGGGGGCTTCACTGAAGCTTTCTTT. Full variable domain (remainder filled in from reference TRBV19 and TRBJ1-1): DGGITQSPKYLFRKEGQNVTLSCEQNLNHDAMYWYRQDPGQGLRLIYYSQIVNDFQKGDIAEGYSVSREKKESFPLTVTSAQKNPTAFYLCASARTGGFTEAFFGQGTRLTVV.

The V and J genes are TRBV7-3 and TRBJ2-1; 13 bases agree with TRBD2. This CDR3 is 15 amino acids long. The V gene's germline CDR1 is SGHTA and CDR2 FQGTGA. With V trimmed by 4 bases and J by 4 bases, 1 base remained unmatched. In DNA form, the CDR3 reads TGTGCCAGCAGCTGGACTAGCGGGGGATACAATGAGCAGTTCTTC. This encodes CASSWTSGGYNEQFF.

The rearrangement links TRBV10-3 to TRBJ2-1; 10 bases are shared with TRBD2. Germline V gene lookup returns CDR1 ENHRY and CDR2 SYGVKD. The V segment lost 5 bases and the J segment 8 bases; nucleotides outside the gene matches: 12. This CDR3 has 16 residues. CDR3 region: CAISTLAGVTVDEQFF. CDR3 coding DNA: TGTGCCATCAGTACGCTAGCGGGAGTTACGGTCGATGAGCAGTTCTTC.

The rearrangement links TRBV4-1 to TRBJ1-4; possibly TRBD1 for D (6 bases). Trimming left V 1 base short and J 7 bases short, with 10 bases between. Germline CDR1 reads MGHRA; CDR2 reads YSYEKL. The CDR3 is made up of 14 amino acids. The CDR3 loop reads CASSQGGRGEKLFF. The CDR3 nucleotides are TGCGCCAGCAGCCAAGGGGGGCGCGGTGAAAAACTGTTTTTT.

V is TRBV27 and J is TRBJ2-2, with 8 bases that match TRBD2. V gave up 5 bases and J gave up 5 bases; unmatched junction bases: 7. The CDR3 consists of 15 residues. CDR1 MNHEY and CDR2 SMNVEV come from the germline V gene (reference sequence). CDR3 amino acids: CASSVSGSGTGELFF. CDR3 DNA: TGTGCCAGCAGTGTGAGCGGGAGCGGTACCGGGGAGCTGTTTTTT.

The table lists this clone with a few counts. The chain links TRBV5-4 to TRBJ1-3; no firm D call. The CDR3 is 16 amino acids. V was pared by 0 bases and J by 0 bases, with 10 bases between. CDR1 and CDR2 from the germline V gene are SGHNT and YYREEE (reference sequence). CDR3 loop: CASSLAGVYSGNTIYF. For the CDR3, the DNA is TGTGCCAGCAGCTTGGCCGGGGTCTACTCTGGAAACACCATATATTTT.

The rearrangement links TRBV7-2 to TRBJ2-7, with a tentative D call TRBD1 (6 bases). CDR1 is SGHTA, CDR2 FQGNSA, per germline. Trimming took off 1 base at V and 3 bases at J, with 10 bases between the two ends. The CDR3 is 14 residues long. CDR3 bases: TGTGCCAGCAGCTTAGAAGGACAGATCTACGAGCAGTACTTC. Protein: CASSLEGQIYEQYF.

V and J are TRBV30 and TRBJ2-6; D might be TRBD1 (6 bases). CDR3 length: 16 residues. V was trimmed by 0 bases and J by 1 base, leaving 10 bases between them. CDR1 and CDR2 from the germline V gene are GTSNPN and SVGIG (reference sequence). The CDR3 DNA reads TGTGCCTGGAGTGTAAGAGGGGGATCTGGGGCCAACGTCCTGACTTTC. This sequence encodes CAWSVRGGSGANVLTF.

This chain links TRBV7-9 with TRBJ2-1, with D perhaps matching TRBD2 (6 bases). V shed 8 bases and J shed 3 bases, with 8 bases lying between them. The CDR3 is made up of 12 amino acids. From germline, CDR1 is SEHNR and CDR2 FQNEAQ (reference sequence). CDR3 sequence (DNA): TGTGCCAGCCTAGCGCGCTACAATGAGCAGTTCTTC. Its translation: CASLARYNEQFF.

The gene calls are TRBV2 and TRBJ2-1; TRBD2 matches 16 bases. V shed 6 bases, J shed 7 bases, and the junction held 18 bases outside the gene matches. CDR1 SNHLY and CDR2 FYNNEI come from the germline V gene. The CDR3 spans 20 residues. In DNA, the CDR3 is TGTGCCAGCAGAAAACCCCTACCGGGACTAGCGGGAGGGCCATTGAATGAGCAGTTCTTC. Its translation is CASRKPLPGLAGGPLNEQFF.

This rearrangement joins TRBV3-1 (or the pseudogene TRBV3-2) to TRBJ2-3; 9 bases align to TRBD2. This CDR3 has 17 amino acids. Germline trimming cut 2 bases from V and 2 bases from J; bases unmatched to any gene: 8. Germline lookup yields CDR1 LGHDT and CDR2 YNNKEL (reference sequence). This CDR3 is CASSQFGAGGLTDTQYF. The CDR3 nucleotides are TGTGCCAGCAGCCAATTTGGAGCGGGAGGCCTCACAGATACGCAGTATTTT.

The gene calls are TRBV19 and TRBJ1-1, with a tentative D call TRBD1 (5 bases). Trimming pared 7 bases from V and 1 base from J, leaving 16 bases between. There are 15 residues in the CDR3. The germline V gene has CDR1 LNHDA and CDR2 SQIVND (reference sequence). Here the CDR3 reads CASTETPDRNTEAFF. In DNA, the CDR3 is TGTGCCAGTACCGAAACACCCGACAGGAACACTGAAGCTTTCTTT.

This chain joins TRBV27 and TRBJ1-6, with 12 bases matching TRBD1. From germline, CDR1 is MNHEY and CDR2 SMNVEV (reference sequence). J was trimmed by 9 bases and V by 5 bases; bases with no gene match: 5. The CDR3 contains 15 residues. CDR3 sequence reads: CASSAGTGGGSPLHF. The CDR3 DNA follows: TGTGCCAGCAGTGCCGGGACAGGGGGCGGTTCACCCCTCCACTTT.

This clone was observed a single time. The chain uses TRBV27 and TRBJ2-7; the D gene is possibly TRBD1 (6 bases). Germline V lookup: CDR1 MNHEY, CDR2 SMNVEV (reference sequence). The CDR3 spans 14 residues. The ends were cut back, 8 bases at V and 1 base at J, with 15 bases in the middle. The CDR3 DNA follows: TGTGCCAGCCGCCCGGGACATTGGTCCTACGAGCAGTACTTC. Amino acids: CASRPGHWSYEQYF.

This clone was seen only once. This sequence joins TRBV29-1 and TRBJ2-3; D is unresolved. The ends were cut back, 4 bases at V and 6 bases at J, with 8 bases in the middle. Germline V gene data show CDR1 as SQVTM and CDR2 as ANQGSEA. CDR3 size: 11 residues. The CDR3 reads CSVGARDTQYF. The CDR3 DNA reads as TGCAGCGTTGGGGCCCGGGATACGCAGTATTTT.